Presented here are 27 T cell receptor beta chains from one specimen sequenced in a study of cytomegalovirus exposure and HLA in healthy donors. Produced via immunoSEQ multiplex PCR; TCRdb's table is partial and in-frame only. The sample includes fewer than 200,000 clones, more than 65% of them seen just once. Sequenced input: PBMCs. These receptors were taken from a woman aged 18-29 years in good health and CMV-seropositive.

The CDR3 loop reads CATSQQGGSHNEQFF. Here the CDR3 DNA reads TGTGCCACATCGCAACAGGGTGGGTCCCACAATGAGCAGTTCTTC. The chain recombines TRBV10-3 with TRBJ2-1, with D possibly matching TRBD1 (6 bases). The CDR3 runs to 15 residues. From germline, CDR1 is ENHRY and CDR2 SYGVKD. The germline V and J ends were trimmed by 10 bases and 5 bases, with 21 bases remaining between them.

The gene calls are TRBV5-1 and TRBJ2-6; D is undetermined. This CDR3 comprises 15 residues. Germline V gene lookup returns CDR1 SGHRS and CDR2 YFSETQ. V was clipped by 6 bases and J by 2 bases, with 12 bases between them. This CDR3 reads CASTIVFAGANVLTF. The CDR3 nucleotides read TGCGCCAGCACGATAGTGTTTGCTGGGGCCAACGTCCTGACTTTC.

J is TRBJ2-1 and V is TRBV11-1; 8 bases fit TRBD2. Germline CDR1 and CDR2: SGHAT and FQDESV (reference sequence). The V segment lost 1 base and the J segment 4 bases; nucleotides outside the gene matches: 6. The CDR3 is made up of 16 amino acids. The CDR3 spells CASSLVSSGRYNEQFF. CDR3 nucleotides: TGTGCCAGCAGCTTAGTGTCTAGCGGGCGGTACAATGAGCAGTTCTTC. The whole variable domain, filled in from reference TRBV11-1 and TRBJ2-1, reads EAEVAQSPRYKITEKSQAVAFWCDPISGHATLYWYRQILGQGPELLVQFQDESVVDDSQLPKDRFSAERLKGVDSTLKIQPAELGDSAMYLCASSLVSSGRYNEQFFGPGTRLTVL.

CDR3 loop: CASGGDQETQYF. DNA of the CDR3: TGCGCCAGCGGAGGAGATCAAGAGACCCAGTACTTC. The rearrangement uses TRBV10-1 and TRBJ2-5, with TRBD2 as a possible D gene (5 bases). In germline, CDR1 is WNHNN, CDR2 SYGVQD (reference sequence). This CDR3 region has 12 residues. Trimming pared 8 bases from V and 2 bases from J, leaving 9 bases between.

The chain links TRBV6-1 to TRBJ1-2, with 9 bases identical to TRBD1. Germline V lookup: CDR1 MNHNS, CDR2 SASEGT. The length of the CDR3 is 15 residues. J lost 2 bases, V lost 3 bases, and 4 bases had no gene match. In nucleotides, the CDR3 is TGTGCCAGCAGTGAGGGGACAGGGTTAAACTATGGCTACACCTTC. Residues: CASSEGTGLNYGYTF.

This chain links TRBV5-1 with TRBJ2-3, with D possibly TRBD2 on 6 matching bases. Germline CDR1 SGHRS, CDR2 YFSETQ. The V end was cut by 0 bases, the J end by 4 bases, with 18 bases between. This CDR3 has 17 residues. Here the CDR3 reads CASSLERASTLADTQYF. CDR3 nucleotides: TGCGCCAGCAGCTTGGAGCGGGCAAGCACACTGGCAGATACGCAGTATTTT.

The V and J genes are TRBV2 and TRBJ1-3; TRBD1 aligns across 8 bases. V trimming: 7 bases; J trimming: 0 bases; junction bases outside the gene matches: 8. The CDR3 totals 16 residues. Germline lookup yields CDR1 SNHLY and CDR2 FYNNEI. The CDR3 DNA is TGTGCCAGCAATCGACAGGGGAAGAGCTCTGGAAACACCATATATTTT. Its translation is CASNRQGKSSGNTIYF.

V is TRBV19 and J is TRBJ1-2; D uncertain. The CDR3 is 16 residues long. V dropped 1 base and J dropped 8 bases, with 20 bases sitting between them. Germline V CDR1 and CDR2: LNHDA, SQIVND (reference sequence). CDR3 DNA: TGTGCCAGTAGTATAGGTACGGGATCCGCCGGGTCGGGCTACACCTTC. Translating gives CASSIGTGSAGSGYTF.

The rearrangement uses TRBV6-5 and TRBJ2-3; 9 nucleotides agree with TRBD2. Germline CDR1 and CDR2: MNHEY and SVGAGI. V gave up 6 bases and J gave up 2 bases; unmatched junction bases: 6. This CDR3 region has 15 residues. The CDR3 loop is CASSSTSGNTDTQYF. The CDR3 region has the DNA TGTGCCAGCAGCTCGACTAGCGGAAACACAGATACGCAGTATTTT.

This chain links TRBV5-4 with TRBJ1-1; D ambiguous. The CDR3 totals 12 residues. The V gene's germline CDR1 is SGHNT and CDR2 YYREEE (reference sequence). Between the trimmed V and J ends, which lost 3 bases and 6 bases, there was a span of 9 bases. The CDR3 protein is CASSYDISEAFF. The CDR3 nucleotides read TGTGCCAGCAGCTACGACATTTCTGAAGCTTTCTTT.

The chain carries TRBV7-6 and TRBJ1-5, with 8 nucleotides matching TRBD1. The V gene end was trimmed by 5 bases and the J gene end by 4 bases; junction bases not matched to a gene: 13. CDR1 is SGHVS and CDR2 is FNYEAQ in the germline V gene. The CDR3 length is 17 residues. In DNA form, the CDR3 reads TGTGCCAGCAGCCCAGGGACAGGTCTTATAGGTAATCAGCCCCAGCATTTT. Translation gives CASSPGTGLIGNQPQHF.

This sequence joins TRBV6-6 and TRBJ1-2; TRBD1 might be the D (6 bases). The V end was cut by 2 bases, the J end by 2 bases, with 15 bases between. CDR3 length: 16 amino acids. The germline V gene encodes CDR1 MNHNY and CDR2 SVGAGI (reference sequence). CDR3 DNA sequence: TGTGCCAGCAGTTACCCCATCACAACAGGGAACTATGGCTACACCTTC. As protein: CASSYPITTGNYGYTF.

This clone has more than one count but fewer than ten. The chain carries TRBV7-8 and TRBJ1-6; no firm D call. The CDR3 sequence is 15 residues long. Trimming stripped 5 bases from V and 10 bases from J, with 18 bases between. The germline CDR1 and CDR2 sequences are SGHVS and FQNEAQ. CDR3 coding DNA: TGTGCCAGCAGCCAGCAGGATACCGACCTCTCACCCCTCCACTTT. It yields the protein CASSQQDTDLSPLHF.

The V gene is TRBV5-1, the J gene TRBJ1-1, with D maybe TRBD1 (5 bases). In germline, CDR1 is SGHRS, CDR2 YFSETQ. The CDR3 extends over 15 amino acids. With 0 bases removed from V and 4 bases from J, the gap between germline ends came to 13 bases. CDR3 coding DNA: TGCGCCAGCAGCTTGGGCCAGGGTTGGGGCACTGAAGCTTTCTTT. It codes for CASSLGQGWGTEAFF.

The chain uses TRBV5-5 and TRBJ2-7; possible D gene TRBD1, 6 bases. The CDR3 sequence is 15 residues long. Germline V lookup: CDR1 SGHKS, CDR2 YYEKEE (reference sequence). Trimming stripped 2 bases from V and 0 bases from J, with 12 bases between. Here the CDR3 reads CASSFGGQHSYEQYF. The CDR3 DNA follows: TGTGCCAGCAGCTTTGGGGGACAACACTCCTACGAGCAGTACTTC.

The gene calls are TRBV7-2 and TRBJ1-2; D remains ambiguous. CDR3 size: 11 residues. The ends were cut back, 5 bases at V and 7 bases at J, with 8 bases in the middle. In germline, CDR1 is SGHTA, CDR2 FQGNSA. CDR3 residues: CASSATGGYTF. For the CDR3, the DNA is TGTGCCAGCAGCGCTACGGGTGGCTACACCTTC. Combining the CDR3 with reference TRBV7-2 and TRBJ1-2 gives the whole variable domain GAGVSQSPSNKVTEKGKDVELRCDPISGHTALYWYRQSLGQGLEFLIYFQGNSAPDKSGLPSDRFSAERTGGSVSTLTIQRTQQEDSAVYLCASSATGGYTFGSGTRLTVV.

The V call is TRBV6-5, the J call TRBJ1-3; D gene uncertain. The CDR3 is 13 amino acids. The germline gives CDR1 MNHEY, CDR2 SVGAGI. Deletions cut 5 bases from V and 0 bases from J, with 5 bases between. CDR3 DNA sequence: TGTGCCAGCAGTACAAGCTCTGGAAACACCATATATTTT. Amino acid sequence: CASSTSSGNTIYF.

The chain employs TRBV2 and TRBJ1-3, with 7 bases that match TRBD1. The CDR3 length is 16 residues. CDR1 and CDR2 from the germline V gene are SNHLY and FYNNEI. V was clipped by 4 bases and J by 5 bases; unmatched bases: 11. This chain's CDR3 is CASSGAGTVLRNTIYF. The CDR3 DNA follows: TGTGCCAGCAGTGGAGCCGGGACAGTCCTGAGAAACACCATATATTTT.

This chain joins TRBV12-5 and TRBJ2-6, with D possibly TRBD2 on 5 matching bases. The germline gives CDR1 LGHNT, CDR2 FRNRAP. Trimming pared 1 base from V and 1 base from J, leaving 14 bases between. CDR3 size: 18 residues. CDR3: CASGLGQRAQSGANVLTF. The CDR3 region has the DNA TGTGCTAGTGGTTTGGGGCAGAGGGCCCAATCTGGGGCCAACGTCCTGACTTTC.

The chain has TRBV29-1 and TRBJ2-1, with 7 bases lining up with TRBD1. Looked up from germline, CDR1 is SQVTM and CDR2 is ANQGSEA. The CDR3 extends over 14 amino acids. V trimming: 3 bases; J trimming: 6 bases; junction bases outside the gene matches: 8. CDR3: CSVDGSAGGNEQFF. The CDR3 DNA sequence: TGCAGCGTTGATGGGTCGGCAGGGGGCAATGAGCAGTTCTTC.

CDR3: CSARTNEKLFF. The CDR3 DNA sequence: TGCAGTGCTCGAACTAATGAAAAACTGTTTTTT. The chain uses TRBV20-1 and TRBJ1-4; D is undetermined. Looked up from germline, CDR1 is DFQATT and CDR2 is SNEGSKA (reference sequence). V lost 5 bases, J lost 1 base, and 2 bases lay in between. The CDR3 loop spans 11 amino acids.

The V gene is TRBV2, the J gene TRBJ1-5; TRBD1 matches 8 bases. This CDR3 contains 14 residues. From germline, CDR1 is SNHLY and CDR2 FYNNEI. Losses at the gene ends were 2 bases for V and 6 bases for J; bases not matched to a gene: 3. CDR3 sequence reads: CASSEQGAIQPQHF. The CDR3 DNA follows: TGTGCCAGCAGTGAACAGGGGGCCATTCAGCCCCAGCATTTT.

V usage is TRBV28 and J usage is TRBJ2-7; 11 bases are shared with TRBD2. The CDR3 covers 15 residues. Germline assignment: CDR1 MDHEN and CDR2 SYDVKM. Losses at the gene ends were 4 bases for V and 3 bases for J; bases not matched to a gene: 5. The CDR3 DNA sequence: TGTGCCAGCAGTTCTGCCGGGACTAGCGGCTACGAGCAGTACTTC. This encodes CASSSAGTSGYEQYF.

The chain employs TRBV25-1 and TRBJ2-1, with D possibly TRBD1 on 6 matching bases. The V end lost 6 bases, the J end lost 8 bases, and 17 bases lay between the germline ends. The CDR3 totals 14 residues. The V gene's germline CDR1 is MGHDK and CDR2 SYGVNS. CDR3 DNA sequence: TGTGCCAGCAGCGGATTACAGGGCATGGATGAGCAGTTCTTC. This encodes CASSGLQGMDEQFF.

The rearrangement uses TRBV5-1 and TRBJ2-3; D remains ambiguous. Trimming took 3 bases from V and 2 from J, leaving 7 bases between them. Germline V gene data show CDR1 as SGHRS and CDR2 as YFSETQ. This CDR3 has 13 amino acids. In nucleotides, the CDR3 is TGCGCCAGCAGCTCCCAAAACACAGATACGCAGTATTTT. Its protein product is CASSSQNTDTQYF.

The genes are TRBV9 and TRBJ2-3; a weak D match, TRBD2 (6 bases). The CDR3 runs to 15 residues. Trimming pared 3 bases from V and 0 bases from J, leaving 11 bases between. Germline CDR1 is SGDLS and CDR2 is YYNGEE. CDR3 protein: CASSESGYSTDTQYF. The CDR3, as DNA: TGTGCCAGCAGCGAGAGCGGGTATAGCACAGATACGCAGTATTTT.

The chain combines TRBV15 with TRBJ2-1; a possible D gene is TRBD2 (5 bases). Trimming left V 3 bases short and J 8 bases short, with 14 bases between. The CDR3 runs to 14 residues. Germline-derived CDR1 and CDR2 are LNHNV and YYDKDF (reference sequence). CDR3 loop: CATSSGLAFDEQFF. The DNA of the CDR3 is TGTGCCACCAGCAGTGGGCTAGCTTTCGATGAGCAGTTCTTC. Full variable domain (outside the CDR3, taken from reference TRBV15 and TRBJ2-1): DAMVIQNPRYQVTQFGKPVTLSCSQTLNHNVMYWYQQKSSQAPKLLFHYYDKDFNNEADTPDNFQSRRPNTSFCFLDIRSPGLGDTAMYLCATSSGLAFDEQFFGPGTRLTVL.